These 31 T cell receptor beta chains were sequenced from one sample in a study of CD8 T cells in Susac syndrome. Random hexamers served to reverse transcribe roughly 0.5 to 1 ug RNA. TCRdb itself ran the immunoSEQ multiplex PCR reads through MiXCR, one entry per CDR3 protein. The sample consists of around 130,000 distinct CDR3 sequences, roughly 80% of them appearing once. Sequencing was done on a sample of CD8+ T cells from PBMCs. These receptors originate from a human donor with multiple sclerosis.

The CDR3 spells CASSLAAGTNYGYTF. In nucleotides, the CDR3 is TGCGCCAGCAGCTTGGCGGCCGGGACCAACTATGGCTACACCTTC. This chain uses TRBV5-1 with TRBJ1-2; D might be TRBD1 (5 bases). Germline CDR1 and CDR2: SGHRS and YFSETQ. V shed 0 bases and J shed 2 bases, with 11 bases lying between them. There are 15 residues in the CDR3.

The CDR3 spells CSAGGDSYYGYTF. CDR3 in DNA: TGCAGCGCGGGAGGGGACAGTTACTATGGCTACACCTTC. The rearrangement links TRBV29-1 to TRBJ1-2; 7 bases fit TRBD1. This CDR3 comprises 13 residues. The germline V gene encodes CDR1 SQVTM and CDR2 ANQGSEA. Germline trimming cut 7 bases from V and 3 bases from J; bases unmatched to any gene: 8.

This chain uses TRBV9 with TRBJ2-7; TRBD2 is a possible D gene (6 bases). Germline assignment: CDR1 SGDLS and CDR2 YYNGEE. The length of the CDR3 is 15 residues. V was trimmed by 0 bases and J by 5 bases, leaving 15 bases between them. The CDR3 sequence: CASSVEPSADHEQYF. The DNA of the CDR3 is TGTGCCAGCAGCGTAGAGCCTAGCGCAGACCACGAGCAGTACTTC. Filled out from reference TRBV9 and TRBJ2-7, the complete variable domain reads DSGVTQTPKHLITATGQRVTLRCSPRSGDLSVYWYQQSLDQGLQFLIQYYNGEERAKGNILERFSAQQFPDLHSELNLSSLELGDSALYFCASSVEPSADHEQYFGPGTRLTVT.

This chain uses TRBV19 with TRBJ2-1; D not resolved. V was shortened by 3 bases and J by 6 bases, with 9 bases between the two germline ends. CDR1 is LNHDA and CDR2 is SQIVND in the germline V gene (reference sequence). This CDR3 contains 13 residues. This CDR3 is CASSIDGVNEQFF. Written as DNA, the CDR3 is TGTGCCAGTAGTATTGATGGGGTCAATGAGCAGTTCTTC.

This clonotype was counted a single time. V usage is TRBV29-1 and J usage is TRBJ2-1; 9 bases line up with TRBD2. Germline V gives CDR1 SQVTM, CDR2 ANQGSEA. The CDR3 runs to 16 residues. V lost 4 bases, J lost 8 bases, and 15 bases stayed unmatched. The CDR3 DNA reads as TGCAGCGTTGTAGGTGCTAGCGGGGTAAGGTCGTATGAGCAGTTCTTC. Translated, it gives CSVVGASGVRSYEQFF.

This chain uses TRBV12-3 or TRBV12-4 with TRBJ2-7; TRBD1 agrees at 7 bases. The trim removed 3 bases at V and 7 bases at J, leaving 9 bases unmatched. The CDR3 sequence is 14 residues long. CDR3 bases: TGTGCCAGCAGTTTTGCGATCCCAGGGGGTGAGCAGTACTTC. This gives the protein CASSFAIPGGEQYF.

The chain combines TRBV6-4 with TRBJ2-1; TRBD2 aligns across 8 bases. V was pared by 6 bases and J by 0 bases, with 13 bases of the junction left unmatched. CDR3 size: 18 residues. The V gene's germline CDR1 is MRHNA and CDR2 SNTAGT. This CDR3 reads CASSFTSGPSSSYNEQFF. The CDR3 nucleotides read TGTGCCAGCAGCTTCACTAGCGGCCCCTCAAGCTCCTACAATGAGCAGTTCTTC.

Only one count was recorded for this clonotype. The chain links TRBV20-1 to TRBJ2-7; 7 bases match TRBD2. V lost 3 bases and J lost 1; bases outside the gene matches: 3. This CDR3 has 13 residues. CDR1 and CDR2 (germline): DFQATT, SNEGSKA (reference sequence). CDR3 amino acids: CSASGGFSYEQYF. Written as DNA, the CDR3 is TGCAGTGCTAGCGGGGGGTTTTCCTACGAGCAGTACTTC.

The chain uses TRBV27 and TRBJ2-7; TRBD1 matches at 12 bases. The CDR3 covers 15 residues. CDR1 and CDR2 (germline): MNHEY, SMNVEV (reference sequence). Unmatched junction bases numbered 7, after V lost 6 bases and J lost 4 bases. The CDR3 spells CASRAGTGGVYEQYV. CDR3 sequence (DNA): TGTGCCAGCAGGGCCGGGACAGGGGGCGTTTACGAGCAGTACGTC.

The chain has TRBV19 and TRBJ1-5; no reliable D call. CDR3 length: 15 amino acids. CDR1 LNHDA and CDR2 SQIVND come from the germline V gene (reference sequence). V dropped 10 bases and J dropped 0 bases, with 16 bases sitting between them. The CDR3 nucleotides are TGTGCCACTACGCGGACGGACGATAGCAATCAGCCCCAGCATTTT. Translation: CATTRTDDSNQPQHF. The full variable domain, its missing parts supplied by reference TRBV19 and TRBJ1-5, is DGGITQSPKYLFRKEGQNVTLSCEQNLNHDAMYWYRQDPGQGLRLIYYSQIVNDFQKGDIAEGYSVSREKKESFPLTVTSAQKNPTAFYLCATTRTDDSNQPQHFGDGTRLSIL.

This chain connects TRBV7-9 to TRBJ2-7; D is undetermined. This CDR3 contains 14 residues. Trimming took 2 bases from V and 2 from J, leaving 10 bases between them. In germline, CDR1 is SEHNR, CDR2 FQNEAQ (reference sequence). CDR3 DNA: TGTGCCAGCAGCTTACAGGAAAACCCCTACGAGCAGTACTTC. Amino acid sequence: CASSLQENPYEQYF.

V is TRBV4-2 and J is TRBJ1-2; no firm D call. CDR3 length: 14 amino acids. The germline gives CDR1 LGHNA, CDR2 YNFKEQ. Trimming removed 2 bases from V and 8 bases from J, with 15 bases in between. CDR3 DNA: TGTGCCAGCAGCCAACCCGGGTCCCTGGGGGGCTACACCTTC. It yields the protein CASSQPGSLGGYTF.

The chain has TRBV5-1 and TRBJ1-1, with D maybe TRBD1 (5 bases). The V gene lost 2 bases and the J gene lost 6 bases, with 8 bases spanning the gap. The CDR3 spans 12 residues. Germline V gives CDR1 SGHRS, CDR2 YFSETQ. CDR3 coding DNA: TGCGCCAGCAGCTTAGGGGCGGCTGAAGCTTTCTTT. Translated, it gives CASSLGAAEAFF.

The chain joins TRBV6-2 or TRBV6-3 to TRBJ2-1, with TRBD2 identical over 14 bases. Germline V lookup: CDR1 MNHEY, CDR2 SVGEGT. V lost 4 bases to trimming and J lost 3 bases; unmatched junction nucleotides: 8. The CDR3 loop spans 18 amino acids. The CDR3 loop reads CASSFWGLAGVDYNEQFF. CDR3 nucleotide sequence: TGTGCCAGCAGTTTCTGGGGACTAGCGGGAGTGGACTACAATGAGCAGTTCTTC.

CDR3 bases: TGTGCCAGTAGTCCTCCTCCGGACAGGGGCTTCTATGGCTACACCTTC. Its protein is CASSPPPDRGFYGYTF. This sequence joins TRBV19 and TRBJ1-2; 9 nucleotides line up with TRBD1. V lost 5 bases, J lost 4 bases, and 11 bases stayed unmatched. The CDR3 consists of 16 residues. Germline lookup yields CDR1 LNHDA and CDR2 SQIVND (reference sequence).

The CDR3 bases are TGTGCCAGCAGCTTAACTAGCGGGGAGTGGAATGAGCAGTTCTTC. Amino acids: CASSLTSGEWNEQFF. The chain links TRBV7-9 to TRBJ2-1; 10 bases match TRBD2. Unmatched junction bases numbered 5, after V lost 2 bases and J lost 7 bases. The CDR3 contains 15 residues. The germline V gene encodes CDR1 SEHNR and CDR2 FQNEAQ (reference sequence).

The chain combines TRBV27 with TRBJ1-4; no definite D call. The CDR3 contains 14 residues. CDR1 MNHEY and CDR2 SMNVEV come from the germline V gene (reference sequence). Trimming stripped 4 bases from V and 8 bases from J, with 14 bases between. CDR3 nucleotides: TGTGCCAGCAGTTATGGTAGAACCAGGGAAAAACTGTTTTTT. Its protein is CASSYGRTREKLFF. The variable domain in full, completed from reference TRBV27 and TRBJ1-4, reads EAQVTQNPRYLITVTGKKLTVTCSQNMNHEYMSWYRQDPGLGLRQIYYSMNVEVTDKGDVPEGYKVSRKEKRNFPLILESPSPNQTSLYFCASSYGRTREKLFFGSGTQLSVL.

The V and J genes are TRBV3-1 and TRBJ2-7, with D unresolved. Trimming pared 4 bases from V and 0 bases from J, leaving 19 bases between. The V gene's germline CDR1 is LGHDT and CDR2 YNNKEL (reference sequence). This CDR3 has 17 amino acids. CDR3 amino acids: CASSPDPPRWGSYEQYF. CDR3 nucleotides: TGTGCCAGCAGCCCCGATCCGCCTCGTTGGGGCTCCTACGAGCAGTACTTC.

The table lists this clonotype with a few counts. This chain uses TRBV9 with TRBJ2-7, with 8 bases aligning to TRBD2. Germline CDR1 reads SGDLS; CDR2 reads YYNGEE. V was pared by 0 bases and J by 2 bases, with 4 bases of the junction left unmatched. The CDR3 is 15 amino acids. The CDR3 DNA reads TGTGCCAGCAGCGTAGCTGACGGGGGGGCCTACGAGCAGTACTTC. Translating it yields CASSVADGGAYEQYF.

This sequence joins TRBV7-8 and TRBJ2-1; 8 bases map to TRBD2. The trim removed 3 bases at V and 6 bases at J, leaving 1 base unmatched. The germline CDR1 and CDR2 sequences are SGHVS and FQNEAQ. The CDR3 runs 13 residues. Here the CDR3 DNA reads TGTGCCAGCAGCTTCGGACTAGCCAATGAGCAGTTCTTC. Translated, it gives CASSFGLANEQFF.

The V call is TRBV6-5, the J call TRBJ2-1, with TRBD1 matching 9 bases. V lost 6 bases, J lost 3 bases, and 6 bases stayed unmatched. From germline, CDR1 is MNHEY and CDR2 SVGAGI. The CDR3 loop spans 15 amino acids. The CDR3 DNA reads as TGTGCCAGCAGCCCAACAGGGGGCGGCTACAATGAGCAGTTCTTC. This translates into CASSPTGGGYNEQFF.

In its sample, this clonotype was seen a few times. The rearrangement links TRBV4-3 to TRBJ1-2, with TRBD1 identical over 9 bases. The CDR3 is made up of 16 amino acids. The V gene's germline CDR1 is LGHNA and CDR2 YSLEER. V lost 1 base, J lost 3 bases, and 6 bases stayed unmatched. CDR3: CASSQGDGQGYYGYTF. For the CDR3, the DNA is TGCGCCAGCAGCCAAGGGGATGGACAGGGGTACTATGGCTACACCTTC.

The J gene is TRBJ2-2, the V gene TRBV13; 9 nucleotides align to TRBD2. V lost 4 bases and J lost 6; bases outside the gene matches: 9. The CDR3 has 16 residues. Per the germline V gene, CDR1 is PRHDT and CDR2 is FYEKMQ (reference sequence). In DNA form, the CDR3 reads TGTGCCAGCAGCTCCCATAGCGGGAGAGGTGCCGGGGAGCTGTTTTTT. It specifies CASSSHSGRGAGELFF.

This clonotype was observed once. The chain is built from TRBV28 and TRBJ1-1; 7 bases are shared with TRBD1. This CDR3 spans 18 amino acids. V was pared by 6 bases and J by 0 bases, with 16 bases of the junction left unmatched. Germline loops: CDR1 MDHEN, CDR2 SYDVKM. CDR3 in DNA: TGTGCCAGCAGATTTCCCCATGACAGGGCCGACTTGAACACTGAAGCTTTCTTT. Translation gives CASRFPHDRADLNTEAFF.

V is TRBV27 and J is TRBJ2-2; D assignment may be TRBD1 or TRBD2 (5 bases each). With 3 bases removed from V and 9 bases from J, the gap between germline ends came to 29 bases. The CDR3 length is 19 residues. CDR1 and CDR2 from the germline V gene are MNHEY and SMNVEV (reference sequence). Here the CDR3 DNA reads TGTGCCAGCAGTTTGATTATTCGCCGACAGTCAGCGGAATCTAGGGAGCTGTTTTTT. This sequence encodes CASSLIIRRQSAESRELFF.

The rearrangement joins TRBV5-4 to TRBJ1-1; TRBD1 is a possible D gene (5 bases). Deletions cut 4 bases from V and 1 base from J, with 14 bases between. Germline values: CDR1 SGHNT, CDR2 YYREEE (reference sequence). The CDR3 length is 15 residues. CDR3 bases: TGTGCCAGCAGCCCCGGGACGCCGGAGAACACTGAAGCTTTCTTT. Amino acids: CASSPGTPENTEAFF.

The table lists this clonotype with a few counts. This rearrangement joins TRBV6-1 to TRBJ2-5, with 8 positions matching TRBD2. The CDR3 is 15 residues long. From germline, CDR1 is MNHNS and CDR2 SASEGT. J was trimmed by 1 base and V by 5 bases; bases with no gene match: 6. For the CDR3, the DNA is TGTGCCAGCAGTTCCTACGGGGGGGCCCAAGAGACCCAGTACTTC. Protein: CASSSYGGAQETQYF.

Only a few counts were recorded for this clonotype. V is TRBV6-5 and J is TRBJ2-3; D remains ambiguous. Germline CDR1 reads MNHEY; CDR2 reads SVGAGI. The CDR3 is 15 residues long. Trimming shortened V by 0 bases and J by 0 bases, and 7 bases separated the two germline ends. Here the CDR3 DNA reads TGTGCCAGCAGTTACTCCCTGACTAGCACAGATACGCAGTATTTT. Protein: CASSYSLTSTDTQYF.

CDR3: CASSPGAQGIQPQHF. In DNA, the CDR3 is TGTGCCAGCAGCCCGGGGGCACAGGGGATTCAGCCCCAGCATTTT. This sequence joins TRBV7-2 and TRBJ1-5, with 7 bases that match TRBD1. The CDR3 loop spans 15 amino acids. J was trimmed by 6 bases and V by 5 bases; bases with no gene match: 10. Per the germline V gene, CDR1 is SGHTA and CDR2 is FQGNSA.

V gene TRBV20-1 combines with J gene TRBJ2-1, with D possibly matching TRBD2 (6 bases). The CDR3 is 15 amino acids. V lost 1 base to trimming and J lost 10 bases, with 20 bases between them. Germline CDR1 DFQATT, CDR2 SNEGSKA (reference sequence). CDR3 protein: CSARVEGLPYREQFF. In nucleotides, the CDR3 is TGCAGTGCTAGAGTGGAGGGACTCCCATATCGGGAGCAGTTCTTC.

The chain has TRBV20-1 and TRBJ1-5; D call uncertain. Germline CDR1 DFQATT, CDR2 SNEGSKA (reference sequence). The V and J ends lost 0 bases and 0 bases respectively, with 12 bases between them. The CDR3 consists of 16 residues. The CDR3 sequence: CSAREIGLGSNQPQHF. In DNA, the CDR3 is TGCAGTGCTAGAGAAATTGGGCTGGGTAGCAATCAGCCCCAGCATTTT.